This T cell receptor beta chain was sequenced during a study of cytomegalovirus exposure and HLA in healthy donors. Study information: In a later analysis, it was reported that the roughly 120 validation repertoires had been produced on the same platform as the 500 to 750 repertoires belonging to the first cohort. Study observations and caveats: Per published reports, the classifier diagnosed cytomegalovirus status with high specificity and sensitivity. The study flagged approximately 180 TCR beta chains as cytomegalovirus-associated.

Measured with immunoSEQ multiplex PCR; TCRdb has only the in-frame clones, and not every one. The sample yields about 130,000 clones, about 90% seen once. The CDR3 consists of 15 residues. Trimming removed 0 bases from V and 3 bases from J; junction bases left unmatched: 0. Germline CDR1 reads MRHNA; CDR2 reads SNTAGT. In the case of this clone: Antigen unknown.

The origin of this receptor is a young woman in good health and CMV-seropositive. The sample taken for sequencing was PBMCs. The gene calls are TRBV6-4 and TRBJ2-1; 9 nucleotides line up with TRBD2. The CDR3 spells CASSDSRGGYNEQFF. In nucleotides, the CDR3 is TGTGCCAGCAGTGACTCGCGGGGGGGCTACAATGAGCAGTTCTTC.